A single sample is the source of the 22 T cell receptor beta chains below, sequenced in a study of T cell responses to AZD1222 COVID-19 vaccine. Profiling relied on immunoSEQ multiplex PCR, and the TCRdb table lists in-frame clones only, not all of them. The table lists 83,000 or so clones, roughly 83% of them singletons. The sample was peripheral blood, taken on day 0 of AZD1222 vaccination. The source is an adult in good health.

This chain links TRBV10-3 with TRBJ1-2; D is uncertain. V was trimmed by 6 bases and J by 2 bases, leaving 10 bases between them. The CDR3 runs 13 residues. Germline loops: CDR1 ENHRY, CDR2 SYGVKD. The CDR3 loop is CAIRLDQNYGYTF. The CDR3 nucleotides read TGTGCCATCAGACTGGACCAGAACTATGGCTACACCTTC.

The genes are TRBV7-6 and TRBJ1-1; a possible D gene is TRBD1 (5 bases). Trimming removed 3 bases from V and 1 base from J, with 12 bases in between. This CDR3 is built from 15 residues. Germline lookup yields CDR1 SGHVS and CDR2 FNYEAQ. CDR3: CASSLMRGPNTEAFF. The CDR3 DNA is TGTGCCAGCAGCTTGATGCGGGGCCCGAACACTGAAGCTTTCTTT.

The chain couples TRBV10-2 to TRBJ2-1; a weak D match, TRBD2 (7 bases). Trimming removed 3 bases at V and 8 bases at J, with 26 bases between. Germline V gene data show CDR1 as WSHSY and CDR2 as SAAADI. CDR3 length: 18 residues. The CDR3 nucleotides are TGCGCCAGCAGTGAAGGGACGCTAGCGGCACGAAGGGGGGATGAGCAGTTCTTC. Protein product: CASSEGTLAARRGDEQFF.

This clone was found a few times. The CDR3 protein is CASRSREAFF. CDR3 in DNA: TGTGCCAGCAGGAGCCGTGAAGCTTTCTTT. V and J are TRBV6-5 and TRBJ1-1; no firm D call. Between the trimmed V and J ends, which lost 6 bases and 7 bases, there was a span of 6 bases. The CDR3 contains 10 residues. The germline V gene encodes CDR1 MNHEY and CDR2 SVGAGI.

J is TRBJ2-2 and V is TRBV7-8; D is unresolved. Between the trimmed V and J ends, which lost 2 bases and 6 bases, there was a span of 7 bases. Per the germline V gene, CDR1 is SGHVS and CDR2 is FQNEAQ. CDR3 length: 13 amino acids. The CDR3 DNA reads as TGTGCCAGCAGCTTAAAGGTCCCCGGGGAGCTGTTTTTT. Its protein is CASSLKVPGELFF.

In DNA form, the CDR3 reads TGTGCCAGCAGCCCGTACGGACAGTTGGGGGATGGCTACACCTTC. It codes for CASSPYGQLGDGYTF. The chain uses TRBV7-9 and TRBJ1-2, with a possible D match to TRBD1 (6 bases). V gave up 5 bases and J gave up 6 bases, with 19 bases separating them. CDR1 SEHNR and CDR2 FQNEAQ come from the germline V gene (reference sequence). The CDR3 is 15 amino acids. The whole variable domain, remainder taken from reference TRBV7-9 and TRBJ1-2, is DTGVSQNPRHKITKRGQNVTFRCDPISEHNRLYWYRQTLGQGPEFLTYFQNEAQLEKSRLLSDRFSAERPKGSFSTLEIQRTEQGDSAMYLCASSPYGQLGDGYTFGSGTRLTVV.

The rearrangement uses TRBV7-9 and TRBJ2-6; tentative D call: TRBD1 (6 bases). The germline gives CDR1 SEHNR, CDR2 FQNEAQ (reference sequence). V gave up 8 bases and J gave up 0 bases, with 17 bases separating them. This CDR3 is built from 17 residues. The CDR3, as DNA: TGTGCCAGCGCCCTACTCACAGGGATCTCTGGGGCCAACGTCCTGACTTTC. It yields the protein CASALLTGISGANVLTF.

The gene calls are TRBV7-2 and TRBJ1-5; 8 positions agree with TRBD1. The CDR3 has 15 residues. From germline, CDR1 is SGHTA and CDR2 FQGNSA. V lost 4 bases, J lost 6 bases, and 8 bases stayed unmatched. The CDR3 reads CASSSQTGVGQPQHF. Here the CDR3 DNA reads TGTGCCAGCAGCTCTCAGACAGGGGTTGGTCAGCCCCAGCATTTT.

The chain uses TRBV5-1 and TRBJ1-2; TRBD1 is a possible D gene (5 bases). CDR1 SGHRS and CDR2 YFSETQ come from the germline V gene. Trimming stripped 0 bases from V and 3 bases from J, with 15 bases between. The CDR3 is made up of 16 amino acids. The CDR3 region is CASSLDPGLDYYGYTF. CDR3 sequence (DNA): TGCGCCAGCAGCTTGGACCCAGGGTTAGATTACTATGGCTACACCTTC.

The V call is TRBV10-2, the J call TRBJ2-1; maybe TRBD2 (6 bases). CDR3 length equals 12 residues. V lost 1 base and J 13 bases, leaving 11 bases between the germline ends. CDR1 WSHSY and CDR2 SAAADI come from the germline V gene. The CDR3 sequence: CASSEYVGSQFF. The DNA for the CDR3 is TGCGCCAGCAGTGAGTACGTCGGGAGCCAGTTCTTC.

The V call is TRBV18, the J call TRBJ2-2; D is unclear. This CDR3 comprises 14 residues. Germline lookup yields CDR1 KGHSH and CDR2 LQKENI. V lost 2 bases and J lost 4, with 8 bases in between. CDR3 bases: TGTGCCAGCTCACCAGGGGTAACCACCGGGGAGCTGTTTTTT. It encodes CASSPGVTTGELFF.

The chain has TRBV28 and TRBJ2-7; 9 nucleotides line up with TRBD2. V shed 6 bases, J shed 5 bases, and the junction held 8 bases outside the gene matches. The germline V gene encodes CDR1 MDHEN and CDR2 SYDVKM. The CDR3 contains 14 residues. The CDR3 sequence is CASSSGTSMNEQYF. CDR3 sequence (DNA): TGTGCCAGCAGCTCCGGGACTAGCATGAACGAGCAGTACTTC.

This clone occurred once. The V call is TRBV7-8, the J call TRBJ1-1, with D unresolved. V lost 5 bases, J lost 1 base, and 11 bases lay in between. The CDR3 extends over 14 amino acids. Germline values: CDR1 SGHVS, CDR2 FQNEAQ. The CDR3 DNA reads TGTGCCAGCAGCGAGGGAGGAGCGAACACTGAAGCTTTCTTT. Protein: CASSEGGANTEAFF.

V is TRBV30 and J is TRBJ1-2; 9 nucleotides match TRBD1. Losses at the gene ends were 2 bases for V and 9 bases for J; bases not matched to a gene: 7. The CDR3 is 13 residues long. Germline lookup yields CDR1 GTSNPN and CDR2 SVGIG (reference sequence). DNA for the CDR3: TGTGCCTGGAGTCCCGGGACAGGGAAAAGCTACACCTTC. It translates to CAWSPGTGKSYTF.

The count of this clone is one. The chain has TRBV10-3 and TRBJ1-1, with 10 nucleotides matching TRBD1. V shed 9 bases, J shed 7 bases, and the junction held 8 bases outside the gene matches. Germline CDR1 and CDR2: ENHRY and SYGVKD. The CDR3 length is 13 residues. In DNA, the CDR3 is TGTGCCATAAGTCGGGACAGGGGTGATGAAGCTTTCTTT. Its translation is CAISRDRGDEAFF.

This clone was counted a few times. Additional DNA sequences in this sample encode the identical CDR3. The rearrangement uses TRBV20-1 and TRBJ1-1; no definite D call. V lost 4 bases and J 2 bases, leaving 5 bases between the germline ends. Germline values: CDR1 DFQATT, CDR2 SNEGSKA (reference sequence). CDR3 length: 11 residues. The CDR3 DNA follows: TGCAGTGCTATGGTCAACACTGAAGCTTTCTTT. Protein sequence: CSAMVNTEAFF.

The chain uses TRBV15 and TRBJ1-4; D is possibly TRBD1 (6 bases). Germline V CDR1 and CDR2: LNHNV, YYDKDF (reference sequence). CDR3 size: 16 residues. The V end was cut by 3 bases, the J end by 7 bases, with 18 bases between. The CDR3 protein is CATSSPGEGGREKLFF. CDR3 nucleotide sequence: TGTGCCACCAGCAGCCCAGGGGAGGGTGGCCGTGAAAAACTGTTTTTT. The variable domain in full, completed from reference TRBV15 and TRBJ1-4, reads DAMVIQNPRYQVTQFGKPVTLSCSQTLNHNVMYWYQQKSSQAPKLLFHYYDKDFNNEADTPDNFQSRRPNTSFCFLDIRSPGLGDTAMYLCATSSPGEGGREKLFFGSGTQLSVL.

The CDR3 protein is CASSLGALLVGSPLHF. The CDR3 DNA follows: TGTGCCAGCAGCTTAGGGGCCCTATTAGTCGGTTCACCCCTCCACTTT. The rearrangement joins TRBV7-2 to TRBJ1-6; no definite D call. Trimming stripped 1 base from V and 9 bases from J, with 16 bases between. This CDR3 is built from 16 residues. CDR1 and CDR2 (germline): SGHTA, FQGNSA. Full variable domain (remainder filled in from reference TRBV7-2 and TRBJ1-6): GAGVSQSPSNKVTEKGKDVELRCDPISGHTALYWYRQSLGQGLEFLIYFQGNSAPDKSGLPSDRFSAERTGGSVSTLTIQRTQQEDSAVYLCASSLGALLVGSPLHFGNGTRLTVT.

In regard to this clone: The sample contains more than one DNA sequence encoding this CDR3. V is TRBV20-1 and J is TRBJ1-1; D unclear. This CDR3 comprises 11 residues. Germline V gene sequence: CDR1 DFQATT, CDR2 SNEGSKA (reference sequence). V shed 6 bases and J shed 1 base, with 6 bases lying between them. The CDR3 DNA reads TGCAGTGCCCCGGGGAACACTGAAGCTTTCTTT. It encodes CSAPGNTEAFF.

As for this clone: A much bigger clone sits one base away, suggesting this may be a read error. The genes are TRBV3-1 (or the pseudogene TRBV3-2) and TRBJ1-3; D may be TRBD1 (6 bases). Germline V CDR1 and CDR2: LGHDT, YNNKEL (reference sequence). The CDR3 runs 17 residues. CDR3 region: CASSHLQGGDSGNIIYF. CDR3 DNA sequence: TGTGCCAGCAGCCACCTACAGGGAGGGGACTCTGGAAACATCATATATTTT.

This clone was seen once. The chain links TRBV18 to TRBJ2-2; 7 bases are a match to TRBD1. Losses at the gene ends were 4 bases for V and 7 bases for J; bases not matched to a gene: 12. Per the germline V gene, CDR1 is KGHSH and CDR2 is LQKENI. The CDR3 runs 16 residues. This CDR3 is CASSQEQTGIGGELFF. In DNA, the CDR3 is TGTGCCAGCTCACAAGAGCAGACAGGGATCGGCGGGGAGCTGTTTTTT.

The chain recombines TRBV28 with TRBJ2-1; 7 bases line up with TRBD1. J was trimmed by 6 bases and V by 5 bases; bases with no gene match: 4. The CDR3 loop spans 13 amino acids. CDR1 is MDHEN, CDR2 SYDVKM, per germline. This CDR3 is CASSQQGSNEQFF. For the CDR3, the DNA is TGTGCCAGCAGTCAACAGGGGAGCAATGAGCAGTTCTTC.